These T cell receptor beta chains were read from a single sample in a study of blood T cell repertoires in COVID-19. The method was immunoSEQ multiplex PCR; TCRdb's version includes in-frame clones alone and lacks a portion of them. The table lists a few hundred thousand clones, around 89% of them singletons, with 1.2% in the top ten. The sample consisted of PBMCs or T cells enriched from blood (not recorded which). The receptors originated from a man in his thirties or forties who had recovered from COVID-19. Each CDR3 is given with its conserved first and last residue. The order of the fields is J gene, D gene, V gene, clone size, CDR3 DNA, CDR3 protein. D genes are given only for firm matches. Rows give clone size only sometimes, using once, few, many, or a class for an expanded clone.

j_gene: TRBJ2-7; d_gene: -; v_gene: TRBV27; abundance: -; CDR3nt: TGTGCCAGCAGTGATCGCGGAGTCTACGAGCAGTACTTC; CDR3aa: CASSDRGVYEQYF
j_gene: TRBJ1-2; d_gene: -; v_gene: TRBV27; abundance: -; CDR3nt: TGTGCCAGCAGTCCGGGTGGGAGCTATGGCTACACCTTC; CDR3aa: CASSPGGSYGYTF
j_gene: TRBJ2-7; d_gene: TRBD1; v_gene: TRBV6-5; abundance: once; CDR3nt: TGTGCCAGCAGAATGGGACAGCTTTCCTACGAGCAGTACTTC; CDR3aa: CASRMGQLSYEQYF
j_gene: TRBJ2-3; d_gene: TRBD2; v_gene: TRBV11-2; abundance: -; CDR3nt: TGTGCCAGCAGCCCTAGCGGGAGGGCCGAAGATACGCAGTATTTT; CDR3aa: CASSPSGRAEDTQYF
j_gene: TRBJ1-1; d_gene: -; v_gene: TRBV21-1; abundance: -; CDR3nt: TGTGCCAGCAGCAAAAGGGGAATAAATTCGGGACAGGAGAACACTGAAGCTTTCTTT; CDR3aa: CASSKRGINSGQENTEAFF
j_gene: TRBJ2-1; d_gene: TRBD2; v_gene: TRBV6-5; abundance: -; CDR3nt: TGTGCCAGCAGTTACTCGGTCGCTAGCGGGAGGAATGAGCAGTTCTTC; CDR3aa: CASSYSVASGRNEQFF
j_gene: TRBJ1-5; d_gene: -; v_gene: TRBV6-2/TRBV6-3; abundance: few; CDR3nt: TGTGCCAGCAGCCCTGACAGGCCGAATAGCAATCAGCCCCAGCATTTT; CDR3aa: CASSPDRPNSNQPQHF
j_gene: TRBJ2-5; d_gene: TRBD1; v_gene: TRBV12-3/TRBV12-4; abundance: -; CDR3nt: TGTGCCAGCAGTTCCGGGACAGAAGAGACCCAGTACTTC; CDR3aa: CASSSGTEETQYF
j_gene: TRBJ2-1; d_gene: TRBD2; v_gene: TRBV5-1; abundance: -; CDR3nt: TGCGCCAGCAGCTTAGGCGGGGGGGCCGGCTACAATGAGCAGTTCTTC; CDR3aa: CASSLGGGAGYNEQFF
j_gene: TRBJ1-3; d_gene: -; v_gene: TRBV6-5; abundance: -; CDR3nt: TGTGCCAGCAGTTCAGATGCCTCTGGAAACACCATATATTTT; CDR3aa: CASSSDASGNTIYF
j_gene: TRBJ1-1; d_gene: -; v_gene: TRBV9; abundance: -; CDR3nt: TGTGCCAGCAGCGTGGACGGGGGGGACACTGAAGCTTTCTTT; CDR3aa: CASSVDGGDTEAFF
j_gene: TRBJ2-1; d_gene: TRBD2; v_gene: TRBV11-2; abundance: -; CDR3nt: TGTGCCAGCAGCTTAGTTAGCGGGGGGGCCTATGAGCAGTTCTTC; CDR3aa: CASSLVSGGAYEQFF
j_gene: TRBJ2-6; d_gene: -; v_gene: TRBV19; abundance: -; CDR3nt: TGTGCCAGTAGTGTACAGGGCTCTGGGGCCAACGTCCTGACTTTC; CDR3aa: CASSVQGSGANVLTF
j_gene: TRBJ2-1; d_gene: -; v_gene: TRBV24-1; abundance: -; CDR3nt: TGTGCCACCAGTGCCACGACAGGTACCTACTACAATGAGCAGTTCTTC; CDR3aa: CATSATTGTYYNEQFF
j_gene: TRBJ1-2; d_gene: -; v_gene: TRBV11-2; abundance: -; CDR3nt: TGTGCCAGCAGCTTAGATCGTCGGACAGTCTATGGCTACACCTTC; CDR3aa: CASSLDRRTVYGYTF
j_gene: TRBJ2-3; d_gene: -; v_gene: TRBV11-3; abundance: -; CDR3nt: TGTGCCAGCTCTCAGGGGATGGGGGATACGCAGTATTTT; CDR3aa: CASSQGMGDTQYF
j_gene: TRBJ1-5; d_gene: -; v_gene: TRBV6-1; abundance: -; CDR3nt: TGTGCCAGCAGTGGAGCTCAAGCGGGCAATCAGCCCCAGCATTTT; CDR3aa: CASSGAQAGNQPQHF
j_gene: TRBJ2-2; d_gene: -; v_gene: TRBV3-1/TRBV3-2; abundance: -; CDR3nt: TGTGCCAGCAGCCATGGAGCGGGCACCGGGGAGCTGTTTTTT; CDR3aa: CASSHGAGTGELFF
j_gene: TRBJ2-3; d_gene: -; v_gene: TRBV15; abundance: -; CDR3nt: TGTGCCACCAGCGACCGGACAGGGACTACCCCAGATACGCAGTATTTT; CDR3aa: CATSDRTGTTPDTQYF
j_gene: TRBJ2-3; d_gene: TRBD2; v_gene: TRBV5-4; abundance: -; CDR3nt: TGTGCCAGCAGCTTACCCCGGGGGGAGTTTGGCACAGATACGCAGTATTTT; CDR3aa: CASSLPRGEFGTDTQYF
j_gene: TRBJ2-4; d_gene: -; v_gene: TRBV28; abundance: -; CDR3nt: TGTGCCAGCAGCCGGGACTCGTCCAAAAACATTCAGTACTTC; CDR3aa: CASSRDSSKNIQYF
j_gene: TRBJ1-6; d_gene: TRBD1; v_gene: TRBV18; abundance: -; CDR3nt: TGTGCCAGCTCACCCCAGACAGGGGGCAATTCACCCCTCCACTTT; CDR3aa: CASSPQTGGNSPLHF
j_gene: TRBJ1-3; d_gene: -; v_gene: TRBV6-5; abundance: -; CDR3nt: TGTGCCAGCAGAAATCCGACAGATGGACAGCAAAATTTT; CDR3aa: CASRNPTDGQQNF
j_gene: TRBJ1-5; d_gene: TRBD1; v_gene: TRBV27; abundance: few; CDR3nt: TGTGCCAGCAGCCTAATGGCAGGGGGAAGCAATCAGCCCCAGCATTTT; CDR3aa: CASSLMAGGSNQPQHF
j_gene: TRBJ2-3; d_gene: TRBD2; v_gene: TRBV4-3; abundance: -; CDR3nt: TGCGCCAGCAGCCAACAATTGACTAGCGGGAGCCCCACAGATACGCAGTATTTT; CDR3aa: CASSQQLTSGSPTDTQYF
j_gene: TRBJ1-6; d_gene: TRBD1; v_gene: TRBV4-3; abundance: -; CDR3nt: TGCGCCAGCAGCCAAGTTCCGGGACAGGTTTATAATTCACCCCTCCACTTT; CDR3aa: CASSQVPGQVYNSPLHF
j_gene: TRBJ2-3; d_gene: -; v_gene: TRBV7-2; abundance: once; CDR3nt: TGTGCCAGCAGCTTTGATCAACCAGCGGGTATCCTAGATACGCAGTATTTT; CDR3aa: CASSFDQPAGILDTQYF
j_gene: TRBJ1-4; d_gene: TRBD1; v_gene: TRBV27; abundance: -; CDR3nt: TGTGCCAGCAGCACCTGGGACAGAGCTGAAAAACTGTTTTTT; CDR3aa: CASSTWDRAEKLFF
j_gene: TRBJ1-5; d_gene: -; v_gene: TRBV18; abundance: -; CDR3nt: TGTGCCAGCTCACCAATCGGAGATGACGAGCCCCAGCATTTT; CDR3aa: CASSPIGDDEPQHF
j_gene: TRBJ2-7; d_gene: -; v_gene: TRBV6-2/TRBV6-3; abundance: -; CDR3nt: TGTGCCAGCAGTTACGCAGGGGCCTACGAGCAGTACTTC; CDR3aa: CASSYAGAYEQYF
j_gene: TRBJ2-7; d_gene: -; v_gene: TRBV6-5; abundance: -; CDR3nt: TGTGCCAGCAGGGCCCAGGGGACAAGCTCCTACGAGCAGTACTTC; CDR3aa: CASRAQGTSSYEQYF
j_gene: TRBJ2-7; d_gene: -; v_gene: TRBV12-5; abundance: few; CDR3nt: TGTGCTAGTGGCCACGGGGAAGGCGAGCAGTACTTC; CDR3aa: CASGHGEGEQYF
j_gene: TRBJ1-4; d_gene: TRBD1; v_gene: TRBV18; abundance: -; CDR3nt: TGTGCCAGCTCACCACCGACCAGGGGGCTATTCCCTAATGAAAAACTGTTTTTT; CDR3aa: CASSPPTRGLFPNEKLFF
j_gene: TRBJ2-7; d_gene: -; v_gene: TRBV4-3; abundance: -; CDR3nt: TGCGCCAGCAGCCAAGATAGTTGGAGGGAGCAGTACTTC; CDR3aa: CASSQDSWREQYF
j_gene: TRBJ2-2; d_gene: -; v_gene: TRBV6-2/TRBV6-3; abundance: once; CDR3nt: TGTGCCAGCAGTCCGGGACTTCTACATACCGGGGAGCTGTTTTTT; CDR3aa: CASSPGLLHTGELFF
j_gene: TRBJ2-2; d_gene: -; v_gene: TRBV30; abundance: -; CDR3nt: TGTGCCCATAGGGGGGGTTCGAACACCGGGGAGCTGTTTTTT; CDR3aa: CAHRGGSNTGELFF
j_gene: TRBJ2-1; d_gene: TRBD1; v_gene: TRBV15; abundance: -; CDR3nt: TGTGCCACCAGCAGGAGACAGGGTCTCAACAATGAGCAGTTCTTC; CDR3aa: CATSRRQGLNNEQFF
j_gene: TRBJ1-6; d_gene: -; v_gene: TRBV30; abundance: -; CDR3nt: TGTGCCTGGAGTGTACGCTACTTAACTAGGCTCTCCTATAATTCACCCCTCCACTTT; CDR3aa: CAWSVRYLTRLSYNSPLHF
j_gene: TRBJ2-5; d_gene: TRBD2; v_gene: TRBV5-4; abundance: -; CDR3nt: TGTGCCAGCAGCTTGGAGGGACTAGCGGGAGAGAGAGAGACCCAGTACTTC; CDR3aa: CASSLEGLAGERETQYF
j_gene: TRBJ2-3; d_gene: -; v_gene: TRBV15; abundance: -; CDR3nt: TGTGCCACCAGCAGCCTCAAGGGGGGGCGGGCAGATACGCAGTATTTT; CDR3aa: CATSSLKGGRADTQYF
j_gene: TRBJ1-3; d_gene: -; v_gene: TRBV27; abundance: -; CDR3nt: TGTGCCAGCAGTTTATCGTGGCAGTCCGGAAACACCATATATTTT; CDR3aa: CASSLSWQSGNTIYF
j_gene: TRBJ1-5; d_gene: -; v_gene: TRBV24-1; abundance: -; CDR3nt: TGTGCCACCAGTGATCAAACAGGGCTAGGCCAGCCCCAGCATTTT; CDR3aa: CATSDQTGLGQPQHF
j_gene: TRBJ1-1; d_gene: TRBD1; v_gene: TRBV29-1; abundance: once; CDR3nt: TGCAGCGCAGACAGGGGAGACGCTTTCTTT; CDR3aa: CSADRGDAFF
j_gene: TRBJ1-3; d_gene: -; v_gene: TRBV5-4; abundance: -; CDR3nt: TGTGCCAGCAGGTCGGGAGCAGGAAACACCATATATTTT; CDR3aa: CASRSGAGNTIYF
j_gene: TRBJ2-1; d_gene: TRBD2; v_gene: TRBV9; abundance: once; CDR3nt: TGTGCCAGCAGCGCGGCGGGAGCCCCCTACAATGAGCAGTTCTTC; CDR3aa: CASSAAGAPYNEQFF